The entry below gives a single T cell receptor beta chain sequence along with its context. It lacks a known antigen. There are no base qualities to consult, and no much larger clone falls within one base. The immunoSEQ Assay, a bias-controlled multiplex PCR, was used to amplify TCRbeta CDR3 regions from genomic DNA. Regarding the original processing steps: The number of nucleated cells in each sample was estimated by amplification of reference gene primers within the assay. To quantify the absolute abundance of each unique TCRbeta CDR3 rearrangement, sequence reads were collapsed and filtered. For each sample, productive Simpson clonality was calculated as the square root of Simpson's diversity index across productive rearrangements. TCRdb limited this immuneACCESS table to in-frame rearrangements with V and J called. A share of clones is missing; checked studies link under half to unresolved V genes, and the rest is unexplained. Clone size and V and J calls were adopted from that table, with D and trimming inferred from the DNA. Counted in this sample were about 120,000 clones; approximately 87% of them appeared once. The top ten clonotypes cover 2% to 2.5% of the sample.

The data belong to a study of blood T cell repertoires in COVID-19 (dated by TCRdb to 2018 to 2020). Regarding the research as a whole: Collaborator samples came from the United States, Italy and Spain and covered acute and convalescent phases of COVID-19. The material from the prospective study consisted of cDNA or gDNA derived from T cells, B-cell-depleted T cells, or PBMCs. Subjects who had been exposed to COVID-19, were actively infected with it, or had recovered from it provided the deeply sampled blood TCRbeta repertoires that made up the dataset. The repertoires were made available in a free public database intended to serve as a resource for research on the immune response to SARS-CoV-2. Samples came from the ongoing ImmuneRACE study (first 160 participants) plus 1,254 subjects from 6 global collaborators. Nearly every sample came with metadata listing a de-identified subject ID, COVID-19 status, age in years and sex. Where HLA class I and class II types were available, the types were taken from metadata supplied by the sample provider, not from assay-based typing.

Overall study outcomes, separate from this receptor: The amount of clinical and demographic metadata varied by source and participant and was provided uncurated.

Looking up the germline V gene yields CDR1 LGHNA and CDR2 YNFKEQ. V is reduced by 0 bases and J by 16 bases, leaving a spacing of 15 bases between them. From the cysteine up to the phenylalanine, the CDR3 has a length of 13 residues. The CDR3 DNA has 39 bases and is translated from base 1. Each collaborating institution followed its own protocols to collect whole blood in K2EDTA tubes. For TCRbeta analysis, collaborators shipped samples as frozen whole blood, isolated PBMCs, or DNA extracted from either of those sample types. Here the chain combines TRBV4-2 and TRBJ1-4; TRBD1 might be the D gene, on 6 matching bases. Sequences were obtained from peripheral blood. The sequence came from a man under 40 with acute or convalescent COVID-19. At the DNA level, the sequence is TGTGCCAGCAGCCAAGAACCCGGGACAATCCCGTTTTTT. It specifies CASSQEPGTIPFF.